This T cell receptor (beta chain) is drawn from a study of blood T cell repertoires in COVID-19. Study overall: Sites in the United States, Italy and Spain provided acute and convalescent COVID-19 samples. T cells, B-cell-depleted T cells, or PBMCs provided the cDNA or gDNA that served as material.

The recovered donors of Cohort 3 showed two negative PCRs, clearance, or symptom resolution. The CDR3 runs 13 residues. Germline values: CDR1 SEHNR, CDR2 FQNEAQ (reference sequence). V was trimmed by 1 base and J by 14 bases, leaving 12 bases between them. Produced via immunoSEQ multiplex PCR; TCRdb's table is partial and in-frame only. The sample carries a few hundred thousand clones, approximately 88% recorded once. This receptor was taken from a woman aged 18-35 years who had recovered from COVID-19. The gene calls are TRBV7-9 and TRBJ1-6, with D unclear. Sequencing used PBMCs or T cells enriched from blood (not recorded which). CDR3 nucleotides: TGTGCCAGCAGCTTAGTCGGGGATCACACCCTCCACTTT. Translated, it gives CASSLVGDHTLHF.